A selection of T cell receptor beta chains follows, all from one sample in a study of Ad26.COV2.S vaccination and SARS-CoV-2 variants. The method was immunoSEQ multiplex PCR; TCRdb's version includes in-frame clones alone and lacks a portion of them. The repertoire holds about 330,000 clones, with 75% to 90% as singletons. This material consisted of peripheral blood, taken in a trial of Ad26.COV2.S vaccine versus placebo. The source is a person between 18 and 60 years old who received the Ad26.COV2.S COVID-19 vaccine or a placebo. CDR3s leave out the opening cysteine and the closing phenylalanine or tryptophan.

CDR3	V	J
ASNWGLNLFNTEAF	TRBV5-8	TRBJ1-1
ASSPETAYSNQPQH	TRBV18	TRBJ1-5
ASSLGPDTEAF	TRBV27	TRBJ1-1
ASSPRGGPSTDTQY	TRBV5-1	TRBJ2-3
ASSIGASGNNEQF	TRBV19	TRBJ2-1
ASSQATYEQY	TRBV11-2	TRBJ2-7
ASSSQGSTNEKLF	TRBV2	TRBJ1-4
ASSLGVVEAF	TRBV12-3/TRBV12-4	TRBJ1-1
ASSRDSADTQY	TRBV27	TRBJ2-3
ASSSRDRVANYGYT	TRBV5-4	TRBJ1-2
ASSLPSARLAGGQEETQY	TRBV5-1	TRBJ2-5
ASSESGGANTEAF	TRBV10-1	TRBJ1-1
ASSLAPQETQY	TRBV5-1	TRBJ2-5
ATSEGAALRGYGYT	TRBV24-1	TRBJ1-2
ASSPGQDTGELF	TRBV19	TRBJ2-2
ASSPTTGSGYT	TRBV7-3	TRBJ1-2
ASSRDHSYNEQF	TRBV6-2/TRBV6-3	TRBJ2-1
ASSPVNTEAF	TRBV19	TRBJ1-1
ASATGTSGRLF	TRBV7-3	TRBJ2-1
AWSVGQGYRNTEAF	TRBV30	TRBJ1-1
ASSGTTDTQY	TRBV6-5	TRBJ2-3
ASSQDWGTGDTGELF	TRBV4-1	TRBJ2-2
AWTTGVGQPQH	TRBV30	TRBJ1-5
ASSQKELNSPLH	TRBV19	TRBJ1-6
ASSQVIDGGLAGGSSYNEQF	TRBV4-3	TRBJ2-1
ASSLGSGTITNEQF	TRBV7-2	TRBJ2-1
ASSFWTGAEQY	TRBV5-1	TRBJ2-7
ASSLFGANTGELF	TRBV27	TRBJ2-2
ASSVEGSGASTDTQY	TRBV6-4	TRBJ2-3
ASSPRHQETQY	TRBV18	TRBJ2-5
ASTPHARGYEAF	TRBV19	TRBJ1-1
ASSLYGETQY	TRBV7-2	TRBJ2-5
ASSPPRGNYGYT	TRBV5-4	TRBJ1-2
ASSSRATNEKLF	TRBV5-1	TRBJ1-4
ATSRDDRRTTEAF	TRBV15	TRBJ1-1
ASSPPGQKGYGYT	TRBV6-6	TRBJ1-2
ASSLLTEAF	TRBV7-9	TRBJ1-1
ASRQGYEQY	TRBV5-1	TRBJ2-7
ASSLWTGNEAF	TRBV28	TRBJ1-1
ATSDSGTGLHEQF	TRBV24-1	TRBJ2-1